Below are 16 T cell receptor beta chains sequenced from a single sample in a study of post-analysis software for immune sequencing data. Study results and limitations: Among four or five TRBV segments more frequent in patients than controls were TRBV5-6, TRBV5-1 and TRBV20-1.

No antigen is known for these receptors. Prepared TCR beta cDNA libraries contained unique molecular identifiers. One entry per CDR3 protein results from TCRdb running MiXCR on the PCR reads. Among around 440,000 distinct CDR3 sequences listed, nearly 45% were seen once. The sequencing input was blood. These receptors were taken from a girl aged 10 to 17 with multiple sclerosis.

The V and J genes are TRBV5-1 and TRBJ1-6; TRBD1 matches at 9 bases. This CDR3 comprises 16 residues. V gave up 0 bases and J gave up 8 bases; unmatched junction bases: 6. CDR1 and CDR2 from the germline V gene are SGHRS and YFSETQ. CDR3 residues: CASSLEPGQGYSPLHF. CDR3 sequence (DNA): TGCGCCAGCAGCTTGGAGCCGGGACAGGGTTATTCACCCCTCCACTTT.

This rearrangement joins TRBV2 to TRBJ2-1; no firm D call. The germline V gene has CDR1 SNHLY and CDR2 FYNNEI. This CDR3 contains 12 residues. V was clipped by 6 bases and J by 7 bases, with 10 bases between them. This chain's CDR3 is CASRRIGNEQFF. The CDR3 bases are TGTGCCAGCAGGAGGATAGGGAATGAGCAGTTCTTC.

This sequence joins TRBV9 and TRBJ1-1; TRBD1 is a possible D gene (5 bases). Looked up from germline, CDR1 is SGDLS and CDR2 is YYNGEE. CDR3 size: 13 residues. Trimming shortened V by 4 bases and J by 8 bases, and 15 bases separated the two germline ends. Here the CDR3 reads CASSPWGMPEAFF. The DNA for the CDR3 is TGTGCCAGCAGCCCCTGGGGGATGCCCGAAGCTTTCTTT.

In its sample, this clonotype was seen a few times. The chain recombines TRBV27 with TRBJ1-2; D gene unclear. Germline V gene data show CDR1 as MNHEY and CDR2 as SMNVEV (reference sequence). CDR3 length: 16 residues. V lost 3 bases and J 0 bases, leaving 14 bases between the germline ends. The CDR3 DNA is TGTGCCAGCAGTTTGGGGTCCGGGAGAACTAACTATGGCTACACCTTC. As protein: CASSLGSGRTNYGYTF.

J is TRBJ2-5 and V is TRBV20-1; 9 nucleotides match TRBD2. J was trimmed by 1 base and V by 7 bases; bases with no gene match: 7. The length of the CDR3 is 14 residues. CDR1 DFQATT and CDR2 SNEGSKA come from the germline V gene (reference sequence). The CDR3 protein is CSVRAGGPQETQYF. The CDR3 coding sequence is TGCAGTGTAAGAGCGGGAGGCCCCCAAGAGACCCAGTACTTC.

The V and J genes are TRBV5-1 and TRBJ2-5, with D possibly TRBD2 on 6 matching bases. V was clipped by 1 base and J by 1 base, with 11 bases between them. The CDR3 runs 15 residues. Germline V gives CDR1 SGHRS, CDR2 YFSETQ. CDR3 DNA: TGCGCCAGCAGCTTGCTGGGAGGCATCCAAGAGACCCAGTACTTC. Translating it yields CASSLLGGIQETQYF.

The V and J genes are TRBV4-1 and TRBJ2-2; tentatively, D is TRBD1 or TRBD2 (6 bases each). Trimming removed 4 bases at V and 4 bases at J, with 16 bases between. Germline lookup yields CDR1 MGHRA and CDR2 YSYEKL. The CDR3 consists of 16 residues. The CDR3 DNA follows: TGCGCCAGCAGCCCCTTGCTGGGGGGCGGCACCGGGGAGCTGTTTTTT. Residues: CASSPLLGGGTGELFF.

The genes are TRBV29-1 and TRBJ2-5; 10 bases are a match to TRBD1. The DNA end lines up better with TRBJ2-7; the J call may be wrong. Germline V gene data show CDR1 as SQVTM and CDR2 as ANQGSEA. The CDR3 covers 13 residues. CDR3 DNA sequence: TGCAGCGCCCACAGGGACAGGGGCGACGAGCAGTACTTC. The encoded protein is CSAHRDRGDEQYF.

CDR3: CASRSTGTGANVLTF. Written as DNA, the CDR3 is TGCGCCAGTCGCTCCACAGGGACTGGGGCCAACGTCCTGACTTTC. The J gene is TRBJ2-6, the V gene TRBV5-1; D may be TRBD1 (6 bases). The CDR3 is 15 amino acids. Germline V gene sequence: CDR1 SGHRS, CDR2 YFSETQ. Trimming pared 8 bases from V and 2 bases from J, leaving 14 bases between.

This chain links TRBV19 with TRBJ2-5; the match to TRBD2 covers 9 bases. Germline V lookup: CDR1 LNHDA, CDR2 SQIVND (reference sequence). The CDR3 extends over 18 amino acids. Trimming cost V 1 base and J 11 bases; bases outside gene matches: 20. This chain's CDR3 is CASSIVPTSGFFRGEQYF. CDR3 nucleotides: TGTGCCAGTAGTATAGTCCCAACTAGCGGGTTCTTCCGGGGTGAGCAGTACTTC.

CDR3 in DNA: TGCAGCGTGTCAGCGGGGGCGAACAATGAGCAGTTCTTC. Its protein product is CSVSAGANNEQFF. This chain links TRBV29-1 with TRBJ2-1, with 8 positions matching TRBD2. The V gene end was trimmed by 6 bases and the J gene end by 5 bases; junction bases not matched to a gene: 6. This CDR3 is built from 13 residues. CDR1 SQVTM and CDR2 ANQGSEA come from the germline V gene.

This clonotype was counted only a few times. V and J are TRBV7-9 and TRBJ2-4; TRBD1 agrees at 12 bases. The end of the DNA aligns better with TRBJ2-7, so the J call may be wrong. CDR1 is SEHNR, CDR2 FQNEAQ, per germline (reference sequence). The CDR3 consists of 15 residues. Here the CDR3 reads CASSHRDRGRYEQYF. CDR3 in DNA: TGTGCCAGCAGTCATCGGGACAGGGGGCGATACGAGCAGTACTTC.

The DNA of the CDR3 is TGCAGTGCCAAAGGGCCCGGGGTCGATCAGCCCCAGCATTTT. This sequence encodes CSAKGPGVDQPQHF. The V and J genes are TRBV20-1 and TRBJ1-5; D is unclear. Germline V CDR1 and CDR2: DFQATT, SNEGSKA (reference sequence). The CDR3 is 14 amino acids. V was shortened by 6 bases and J by 5 bases, with 17 bases between the two germline ends.

A few counts support this clonotype. This sequence joins TRBV10-3 and TRBJ1-1; 9 bases are shared with TRBD1. Germline CDR1 reads ENHRY; CDR2 reads SYGVKD. The J segment lost 1 base and the V segment lost 5 bases, leaving 11 bases of the junction unmatched. The CDR3 loop spans 17 amino acids. The CDR3 DNA is TGTGCCATCAGTCCACATAGAACAGGGGGCAGGAACACTGAAGCTTTCTTT. This codes for CAISPHRTGGRNTEAFF.

The chain links TRBV5-1 to TRBJ2-3; the D is unclear. V dropped 1 base and J dropped 0 bases, with 12 bases sitting between them. Germline CDR1 reads SGHRS; CDR2 reads YFSETQ. There are 16 residues in the CDR3. The CDR3: CASSLSGYLSTDTQYF. Written as DNA, the CDR3 is TGCGCCAGCAGCTTGTCAGGCTACCTTAGCACAGATACGCAGTATTTT.

V usage is TRBV10-2 and J usage is TRBJ2-1; the match to TRBD2 covers 10 bases. The germline V gene has CDR1 WSHSY and CDR2 SAAADI. The V segment lost 0 bases and the J segment 14 bases; nucleotides outside the gene matches: 7. There are 14 residues in the CDR3. DNA for the CDR3: TGCGCCAGCAGTGAGTCCAGCGGGAGGGGTGGCGAGTTCTTC. It codes for CASSESSGRGGEFF.